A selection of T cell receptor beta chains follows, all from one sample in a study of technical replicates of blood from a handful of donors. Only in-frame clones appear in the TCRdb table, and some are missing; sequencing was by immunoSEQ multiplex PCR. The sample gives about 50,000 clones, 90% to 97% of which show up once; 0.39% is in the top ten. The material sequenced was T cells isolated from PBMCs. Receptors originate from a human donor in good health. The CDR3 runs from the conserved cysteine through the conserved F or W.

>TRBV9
CASSEGQGINNEQFF
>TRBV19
CASSIGQTGNTIYF
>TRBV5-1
CASSLGTRFYEQYF
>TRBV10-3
CAISDRRDTEAFF
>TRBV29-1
CSVEPANNEQFF
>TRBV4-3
CASSFETGPEQYF
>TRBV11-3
CASSLLNEQFF
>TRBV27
CASSSRLATYEQYF
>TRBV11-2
CASSLGAGVFDNEQFF
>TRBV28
CASSLFRGIGWVPYEQYF
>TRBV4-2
CASSQDYSSVSSYNEQFF
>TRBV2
CASSDLLRPSGNTIYF
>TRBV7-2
CASSFSRDTANYGYTF
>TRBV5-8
CASSLGVAGGPPKYF
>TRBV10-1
CASRGTSYGYTF
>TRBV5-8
CASSPPYRFSYGWAF
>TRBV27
CASSLGTAASYGYTF
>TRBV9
CASSLWGTSGSPDTQYF
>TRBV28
CASSTYRDRGYEQYF
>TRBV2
CASSEVGSGYGYTF
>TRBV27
CASSTIGVDQPQHF
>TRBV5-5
CASSRLTSGGGEETQYF
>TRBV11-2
CASSLVSDEQYF
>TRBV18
CASSPGIQGREKLFF
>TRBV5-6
CASSLAGGQGLPQYF
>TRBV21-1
CASSKEGRVGNQPQHF
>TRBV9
CASSVGLAGDTQYF
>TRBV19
CASSPDRVGEQYF
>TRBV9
CASSLTSGRADTQYF
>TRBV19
CASSPYVPGQLDTQYF
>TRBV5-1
CASRLTGNTGELFF
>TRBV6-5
CASSTGGGVDTQYF
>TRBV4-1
CASSPGTSGRNTQYF
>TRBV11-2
CASSFSTPDRAEQYF
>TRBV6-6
CASRVDNEQYF
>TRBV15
CATGRENEQYF
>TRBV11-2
CASSERISGVVPYGYTF
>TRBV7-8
CASSSRDRRGYSNQPQHF
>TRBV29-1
CSVGAGGSNYGYTF
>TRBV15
CATSRDRELQPQHF
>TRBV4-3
CASSQVGGSYEQYF
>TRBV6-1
CASRPSGGNQPQHF
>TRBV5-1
CATKGLAGAEQYF
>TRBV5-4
CASSFSTGGNEKLFF
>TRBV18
CASSPPASGSTDTQYF
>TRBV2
CASSPGLSYEQYF
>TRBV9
CASSVNSLTEAFF
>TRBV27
CASSLDRARMQPQHF